The 16 T cell receptor beta chains below all came from one sample that was sequenced in a study of cytotoxic CD8 clonotypes in ibrutinib-treated CLL. The method was immunoSEQ multiplex PCR; TCRdb's version includes in-frame clones alone and lacks a portion of them. This table holds approximately 200,000 clones, 72% found once. The material was PBMCs, obtained after 24 months of ibrutinib treatment. The source is a human donor with chronic lymphocytic leukemia.

The chain has TRBV30 and TRBJ2-1; D is ambiguous. The V gene lost 5 bases and the J gene lost 3 bases, with 8 bases spanning the gap. CDR1 is GTSNPN and CDR2 is SVGIG in the germline V gene (reference sequence). CDR3 length: 12 amino acids. CDR3 sequence reads: CAWQTFYNEQFF. The CDR3 DNA sequence: TGTGCCTGGCAAACCTTCTACAATGAGCAGTTCTTC.

The chain recombines TRBV28 with TRBJ2-1; possible D gene TRBD2, 5 bases. Germline V gene data show CDR1 as MDHEN and CDR2 as SYDVKM. V was shortened by 4 bases and J by 7 bases, with 5 bases between the two germline ends. The CDR3 sequence is 11 residues long. The chain's CDR3 is CASSSGNEQFF. CDR3 bases: TGTGCCAGCAGTTCGGGGAATGAGCAGTTCTTC.

The chain uses TRBV9 and TRBJ2-6; TRBD1 or TRBD2 may be the D gene (5 bases each). V was pared by 1 base and J by 4 bases, with 9 bases between. Germline CDR1 reads SGDLS; CDR2 reads YYNGEE. The CDR3 consists of 15 residues. The CDR3 loop reads CASSVSGTGANVLTF. The CDR3 nucleotides are TGTGCCAGCAGCGTATCCGGGACCGGGGCCAACGTCCTGACTTTC.

The chain couples TRBV5-1 to TRBJ1-2, with TRBD1 identical over 8 bases. Unmatched junction bases numbered 2, after V lost 4 bases and J lost 3 bases. Germline V gene sequence: CDR1 SGHRS, CDR2 YFSETQ. CDR3 length: 13 amino acids. CDR3 in DNA: TGCGCCAGCAGCGGACAGGGAGACTATGGCTACACCTTC. Amino acids: CASSGQGDYGYTF.

Note on this clone: A read error may produce the germline difference seen at one junction end. This chain links TRBV5-1 with TRBJ2-1, with D possibly TRBD2 on 6 matching bases. This CDR3 is 14 amino acids long. Germline values: CDR1 SGHRS, CDR2 YFSETQ. The CDR3 DNA reads as TGCGCCAGCAGCTTTGGGGACTCCTTCAATGAGCAGTTCTTC. It yields the protein CASSFGDSFNEQFF.

The rearrangement uses TRBV28 and TRBJ2-5, with D possibly TRBD2 on 6 matching bases. Germline assignment: CDR1 MDHEN and CDR2 SYDVKM. Trimming removed 3 bases at V and 4 bases at J, with 15 bases between. The CDR3 sequence is 15 residues long. The CDR3 DNA is TGTGCCAGCAGTTTTCCGTCTAGCGTCGGAGAGACCCAGTACTTC. This translates into CASSFPSSVGETQYF.

This chain joins TRBV28 and TRBJ2-7, with TRBD1 matching over 7 bases. The CDR3 covers 16 residues. V was pared by 1 base and J by 4 bases, with 10 bases of the junction left unmatched. Per germline, CDR1 MDHEN and CDR2 SYDVKM. As DNA, the CDR3 is TGTGCCAGCAGTTTATTTCGTGCGACAGGGATTTACGAGCAGTACTTC. The encoded protein is CASSLFRATGIYEQYF. Complete variable domain (other parts from reference TRBV28 and TRBJ2-7): DVKVTQSSRYLVKRTGEKVFLECVQDMDHENMFWYRQDPGLGLRLIYFSYDVKMKEKGDIPEGYSVSREKKERFSLILESASTNQTSMYLCASSLFRATGIYEQYFGPGTRLTVT.

V and J are TRBV9 and TRBJ2-7, with 9 bases matching TRBD1. The junction had 8 bases not matched to a gene; V was cut back by 4 bases and J by 3 bases. In germline, CDR1 is SGDLS, CDR2 YYNGEE. The CDR3 is made up of 15 amino acids. CDR3 sequence: CASSHKPGQGYEQYF. The CDR3 DNA is TGTGCCAGCAGCCATAAACCGGGACAGGGCTACGAGCAGTACTTC.

V is TRBV5-6 and J is TRBJ2-7, with 9 bases lining up with TRBD1. The junction had 11 bases not matched to a gene; V was cut back by 4 bases and J by 3 bases. The CDR3 is made up of 16 amino acids. The germline V gene encodes CDR1 SGHDT and CDR2 YYEEEE. The CDR3 DNA reads as TGTGCCAGCAGCCCGCCAGGGGGACAGGGATACTACGAGCAGTACTTC. It encodes CASSPPGGQGYYEQYF.

This chain joins TRBV7-2 and TRBJ2-1; D may correspond to TRBD1 or TRBD2 (5 bases each). Germline V gene sequence: CDR1 SGHTA, CDR2 FQGNSA. This CDR3 spans 15 amino acids. Trimming removed 1 base at V and 7 bases at J, with 14 bases between. The DNA for the CDR3 is TGTGCCAGCAGCTTAGTACAGAGGGGATCTAATGAGCAGTTCTTC. Residues: CASSLVQRGSNEQFF.

Turning to this clone: Relative to the germline gene, one junction end is altered; a read error may explain this. CDR3 DNA sequence: TGTGCCAGCAGCATAGCGGGCTCCTACGAGCAGTACTTC. As protein: CASSIAGSYEQYF. The chain carries TRBV7-2 and TRBJ2-7, with 7 bases fitting TRBD2. Germline CDR1 reads SGHTA; CDR2 reads FQGNSA. The CDR3 totals 13 residues.

The chain is built from TRBV30 and TRBJ2-7; TRBD2 is a possible D gene (6 bases). With 3 bases removed from V and 0 bases from J, the gap between germline ends came to 9 bases. The CDR3 is 13 amino acids. Per germline, CDR1 GTSNPN and CDR2 SVGIG (reference sequence). The CDR3 DNA reads TGTGCCTGGAGCGACGGGAGCTCCTACGAGCAGTACTTC. Translating gives CAWSDGSSYEQYF.

This clone was recorded a few times. V and J are TRBV9 and TRBJ1-3, with no clear D. Germline V gene sequence: CDR1 SGDLS, CDR2 YYNGEE. This CDR3 has 16 residues. Trimming took off 4 bases at V and 2 bases at J, with 16 bases between the two ends. The CDR3 DNA is TGTGCCAGCAGCCCCCCCGGTTCCAACCCTGGAAACACCATATATTTT. Translating it yields CASSPPGSNPGNTIYF. Supplemented by reference TRBV9 and TRBJ1-3, the full variable domain reads DSGVTQTPKHLITATGQRVTLRCSPRSGDLSVYWYQQSLDQGLQFLIQYYNGEERAKGNILERFSAQQFPDLHSELNLSSLELGDSALYFCASSPPGSNPGNTIYFGEGSWLTVV.

This chain joins TRBV11-3 and TRBJ2-2; 7 nucleotides line up with TRBD2. The CDR3 extends over 13 amino acids. Germline V gives CDR1 SGHNT, CDR2 YENEEA. The trim removed 4 bases at V and 6 bases at J, leaving 2 bases unmatched. In DNA form, the CDR3 reads TGTGCCAGCAGCTCACTAGCGTCCGGGGAGCTGTTTTTT. It is translated as CASSSLASGELFF.

V gene TRBV4-2 combines with J gene TRBJ2-1, with TRBD2 matching over 13 bases. Trimming removed 0 bases from V and 5 bases from J; junction bases left unmatched: 13. The CDR3 contains 20 residues. Germline CDR1 is LGHNA and CDR2 is YNFKEQ. The CDR3 sequence: CASSQDWGLAGLARDNEQFF. For the CDR3, the DNA is TGTGCCAGCAGCCAAGATTGGGGACTAGCGGGACTGGCTAGGGACAATGAGCAGTTCTTC.

With regard to this clone: The sample contains more than one DNA sequence encoding this CDR3. V is TRBV19 and J is TRBJ1-1; D uncertain. Germline V gives CDR1 LNHDA, CDR2 SQIVND (reference sequence). The CDR3 consists of 13 residues. Trimming pared 2 bases from V and 4 bases from J, leaving 8 bases between. CDR3 DNA: TGTGCCAGTAGTATAATTGAAGGCACTGAAGCTTTCTTT. It encodes CASSIIEGTEAFF.